Listed below are T cell receptor beta chains from one sample, sequenced in a study of T cell changes during pregnancy in multiple sclerosis. Measured with immunoSEQ multiplex PCR; TCRdb has only the in-frame clones, and not every one. The sample has over 30,000 clones; about nine tenths are singletons. The specimen comprised CD8+ T cells from peripheral blood mononuclear cells, sampled in the second trimester of pregnancy. The receptors here all came from a female donor in good health, enrolled as a control in a pregnancy study. Both conserved end residues are trimmed from each CDR3. Each record gives: CDR3 protein, clone size, V gene. The size entry is marked missing in some rows and otherwise reads once, few, many or a size class.

ASLEANTDTQY NA TRBV13
AWSFSRSGGYGYT NA TRBV30
ASSYPRDKMGKLF NA TRBV6-6
ASSEPQGQGIDYGYT NA TRBV2
ASGILTGTTGELF NA TRBV12-5
ASSLSLLEGYT once TRBV27
ASSDDVGGSYEQY NA TRBV6-1
ASSFDSSDTQY NA TRBV11-2
SVQVNYGYT NA TRBV29-1
AWSPPKLAGASTDTQY NA TRBV30
ASSQASWTGDTGELF NA TRBV7-7
ASSYEGHAVTDTQY once TRBV6-5
ASSLQDSPNQPQH few TRBV7-9
ASSQGTQAF NA TRBV4-3
ASSFLAGGYLNEQF NA TRBV27
ASSDGSYGYT NA TRBV7-3
ASSLTGHSYEQY NA TRBV6-1
ASSHGTGSGNTIY NA TRBV4-1
ATRRERDLSYEQY NA TRBV6-8
ASSLAERGPGETQY NA TRBV7-9
ASSLVARDRGSEQY NA TRBV5-1
ASSYGRQGAYT NA TRBV6-5
ASRPSAGEQF NA TRBV5-1
ASSITTGPSYEQY few TRBV4-2
ASSRRDSYGYT NA TRBV5-1
ASSPGTGLNYGYT NA TRBV16
ASSSQPREKLF NA TRBV27
ASSHGQMNTEAF NA TRBV19
ASSSELQGEQY NA TRBV6-5
AWRSPEPYEAF few TRBV30
ASSADRSSGNTIY few TRBV9
ASSQVRGGEKLF NA TRBV4-2
ASSPGGEQF NA TRBV7-6
ASSATTDTNPGAF once TRBV5-4
ASSPFPGQGNGYT NA TRBV4-1
SAPSGNTIY NA TRBV20-1
ASSAGGQGRTEAF NA TRBV2
ASAQSRGTEAF once TRBV6-5
ASSPDMDTQY NA TRBV7-2
AISEDRGTEAF few TRBV10-3
ASSGQGGPEAF NA TRBV19
ASSMAGGYTDTQY NA TRBV7-3
ASSSNRGGAGDTQY NA TRBV11-2
ASSFGQGVTGELF few TRBV5-6
ASTNRTGGKNIQY NA TRBV13
ASSLTGGPLNAF NA TRBV19
ASSKSGQGNEQF NA TRBV7-9
ASSVGGAGPYNEQF NA TRBV9
ASSVASGSEQF once TRBV9
SVVKPGSVASREKGPRSGNTIY NA TRBV29-1
ASSPGGPNSPLH NA TRBV19
SVEEEQGAYEQY NA TRBV29-1
ASSTGPSSYNEQF NA TRBV7-7